What follows is one TCR beta chain and its context. These data originate in a study of shared clonotypes between healthy human individuals. Each sorted subset replicate got 200 ng genomic DNA, 25,000 to 30,000 genomes. The repertoire was sequenced with immunoSEQ multiplex PCR; TCRdb's copy has only in-frame clones and lacks some. The profile covers 800,000 to 1,200,000 clones, with around 78% appearing a single time and about 0.52% taken by the ten largest. Adult donors, all healthy and HIV-negative, had no recent acute infections or vaccinations. CDR3 size: 16 residues. Germline values: CDR1 MGHDK, CDR2 SYGVNS. Deletions cut 4 bases from V and 0 bases from J, with 13 bases between.

This TCR derives from a man younger than 35 in good health. Some clones in this sample may be carry-over from other donors' samples. Specimen: memory CD4+ T cells from PBMCs. Subset denoted: CD45RA-negative fraction. The gene calls are TRBV25-1 and TRBJ1-3, with D uncertain. The DNA of the CDR3 is TGTGCCAGCAGTGGACGGAGTCGGGGCTCTGGAAACACCATATATTTT. This gives the protein CASSGRSRGSGNTIYF.